The 32 T cell receptor beta chains below were found in one sample sequenced in a study of blood T cell repertoires in COVID-19. TCRdb's table, derived via immunoSEQ multiplex PCR, lists solely in-frame clones and lacks some. The sample has over 350,000 clones; 87% are singletons. Sequenced input: PBMCs or T cells enriched from blood (not recorded which). The receptors derive from a woman between 18 and 29 years old with acute COVID-19.

This chain connects TRBV5-4 to TRBJ2-1; D may be TRBD2 (6 bases). Germline V gives CDR1 SGHNT, CDR2 YYREEE (reference sequence). V gave up 4 bases and J gave up 3 bases, with 20 bases separating them. The CDR3 covers 17 residues. CDR3 sequence reads: CASSLQTRTSLYNEQFF. Here the CDR3 DNA reads TGTGCCAGCAGCCTCCAGACTAGGACCTCACTCTACAATGAGCAGTTCTTC.

The gene calls are TRBV27 and TRBJ1-2, with 9 bases aligning to TRBD1. The CDR3 is 15 residues long. V was pared by 5 bases and J by 7 bases, with 11 bases of the junction left unmatched. Germline V lookup: CDR1 MNHEY, CDR2 SMNVEV (reference sequence). CDR3 nucleotides: TGTGCCAGCAGTCCCCGGACAGGGGTAGGGGGTGGCTACACCTTC. Amino acid sequence: CASSPRTGVGGGYTF.

Of note for this clone: Other DNA variants within this sample encode the same CDR3. V usage is TRBV5-6 and J usage is TRBJ2-7; no reliable D call. Germline CDR1 and CDR2: SGHDT and YYEEEE. The germline V and J ends were trimmed by 1 base and 5 bases, with 4 bases remaining between them. The CDR3 runs 11 residues. The CDR3 DNA is TGTGCCAGCAGCTTGCTAGACGAGCAGTACTTC. It translates to CASSLLDEQYF.

This clone was seen once. Additional DNA sequences in this sample encode the identical CDR3. The rearrangement uses TRBV2 and TRBJ1-5; 9 bases line up with TRBD1. Germline CDR1 SNHLY, CDR2 FYNNEI. V lost 3 bases and J lost 2; bases outside the gene matches: 2. The CDR3 runs 15 residues. CDR3 DNA sequence: TGTGCCAGCAGTGATCGGACAGGGGGCAATCAGCCCCAGCATTTT. Translation: CASSDRTGGNQPQHF.

The V call is TRBV29-1, the J call TRBJ1-2, with D hard to call. V lost 4 bases to trimming and J lost 8 bases, with 14 bases between them. The CDR3 loop spans 12 amino acids. The V gene's germline CDR1 is SQVTM and CDR2 ANQGSEA. Here the CDR3 reads CSVGEASWGYTF. CDR3 nucleotide sequence: TGCAGCGTTGGAGAGGCCTCTTGGGGCTACACCTTC.

V usage is TRBV19 and J usage is TRBJ1-5; D not certain. Trimming pared 5 bases from V and 4 bases from J, leaving 6 bases between. Germline values: CDR1 LNHDA, CDR2 SQIVND (reference sequence). This CDR3 has 12 amino acids. The CDR3 loop reads CASSFGNQPQHF. The CDR3 region has the DNA TGTGCCAGTAGTTTCGGGAATCAGCCCCAGCATTTT.

The V call is TRBV3-1 (or the pseudogene TRBV3-2), the J call TRBJ2-7, with 13 positions matching TRBD2. The CDR3 runs 16 residues. V trimming: 3 bases; J trimming: 2 bases; junction bases outside the gene matches: 4. The V gene's germline CDR1 is LGHDT and CDR2 YNNKEL (reference sequence). In nucleotides, the CDR3 is TGTGCCAGCAGCCAGACGGGACTAGCGGGGACCTACGAGCAGTACTTC. Translated, it gives CASSQTGLAGTYEQYF.

The V and J genes are TRBV24-1 and TRBJ1-2; perhaps TRBD1 as D (5 bases). V was clipped by 3 bases and J by 4 bases, with 11 bases between them. The CDR3 is 14 residues long. Germline-derived CDR1 and CDR2 are KGHDR and SFDVKD. The CDR3 region is CATSDRGLIYGYTF. For the CDR3, the DNA is TGTGCCACCAGTGATCGGGGACTGATCTATGGCTACACCTTC.

DNA of the CDR3: TGTGCCAGCAGTTTTGTTGGCCTAGCGGGGGACACAGATACGCAGTATTTT. Protein: CASSFVGLAGDTDTQYF. The genes are TRBV28 and TRBJ2-3; 10 nucleotides line up with TRBD2. V trimming: 3 bases; J trimming: 2 bases; junction bases outside the gene matches: 8. Germline assignment: CDR1 MDHEN and CDR2 SYDVKM. The CDR3 runs 17 residues.

This clone was recorded only once. The rearrangement links TRBV11-3 to TRBJ2-7; 9 bases fit TRBD2. V shed 5 bases, J shed 4 bases, and the junction held 6 bases outside the gene matches. CDR1 and CDR2 (germline): SGHNT, YENEEA. The CDR3 loop spans 14 amino acids. CDR3 in amino acids: CASSLSGLAYEQYF. In DNA, the CDR3 is TGTGCCAGCAGCCTTTCGGGACTAGCTTACGAGCAGTACTTC.

This chain connects TRBV6-2 or TRBV6-3 to TRBJ1-2, with D tentatively TRBD1 (6 bases). Germline loops: CDR1 MNHEY, CDR2 SVGEGT. The CDR3 is 15 residues long. V lost 2 bases and J lost 2, with 12 bases in between. CDR3 residues: CASSYGMDSNYGYTF. In DNA form, the CDR3 reads TGTGCCAGCAGTTACGGGATGGACAGCAACTATGGCTACACCTTC.

The V call is TRBV5-1, the J call TRBJ1-6; TRBD1 matches 7 bases. CDR1 SGHRS and CDR2 YFSETQ come from the germline V gene. The J segment lost 9 bases and the V segment lost 4 bases, leaving 7 bases of the junction unmatched. CDR3 length: 14 amino acids. The CDR3 reads CASSARQGTSPLHF. The CDR3 coding sequence is TGCGCCAGCAGCGCGCGACAGGGTACTTCACCCCTCCACTTT.

The V call is TRBV4-1, the J call TRBJ2-7; 7 positions agree with TRBD1. Germline CDR1 is MGHRA and CDR2 is YSYEKL. The CDR3 runs 15 residues. V dropped 0 bases and J dropped 3; count of bases not matched to a gene: 5. The CDR3 is CASSQEGDRVYEQYF. DNA for the CDR3: TGCGCCAGCAGCCAAGAAGGGGACAGAGTCTACGAGCAGTACTTC.

The chain recombines TRBV4-1 with TRBJ1-5, with a possible D match to TRBD1 (5 bases). The CDR3 covers 18 residues. Germline CDR1 is MGHRA and CDR2 is YSYEKL. V was pared by 2 bases and J by 2 bases, with 19 bases between. CDR3 region: CASSQSWGQGIGNQPQHF. Here the CDR3 DNA reads TGCGCCAGCAGCCAATCATGGGGCCAGGGTATAGGCAATCAGCCCCAGCATTTT.

CDR3 protein: CASSQGQGAYQPQHF. In DNA form, the CDR3 reads TGCGCCAGCAGCCAAGGACAGGGCGCCTATCAGCCCCAGCATTTT. The chain carries TRBV4-1 and TRBJ1-5; 7 bases match TRBD1. The CDR3 is made up of 15 amino acids. The germline V gene encodes CDR1 MGHRA and CDR2 YSYEKL. V dropped 1 base and J dropped 5; count of bases not matched to a gene: 5.

The chain recombines TRBV12-5 with TRBJ1-6, with D perhaps TRBD1 (6 bases). The germline CDR1 and CDR2 sequences are LGHNT and FRNRAP. V dropped 5 bases and J dropped 2 bases, with 16 bases sitting between them. This CDR3 spans 17 amino acids. In DNA form, the CDR3 reads TGTGCTAGTGGTCCCCATAACACAGGGCCCTATAATTCACCCCTCCACTTT. It translates to CASGPHNTGPYNSPLHF.

The V call is TRBV10-1, the J call TRBJ2-5; D is undetermined. CDR1 and CDR2 (germline): WNHNN, SYGVQD (reference sequence). V lost 3 bases to trimming and J lost 5 bases, with 10 bases between them. CDR3 size: 13 residues. The CDR3 sequence is CASSDRARETQYF. The CDR3 coding sequence is TGCGCCAGCAGTGATCGAGCGAGGGAGACCCAGTACTTC.

The V gene is TRBV9, the J gene TRBJ1-5; D possibly corresponds to TRBD1 (5 bases). The CDR3 sequence is 19 residues long. Per the germline V gene, CDR1 is SGDLS and CDR2 is YYNGEE. Between the trimmed V and J ends, which lost 0 bases and 0 bases, there was a span of 19 bases. The CDR3 DNA reads TGTGCCAGCAGCGTAGGGGTGGTAAGGGGCCCTAATAGCAATCAGCCCCAGCATTTT. Its translation: CASSVGVVRGPNSNQPQHF.

The CDR3 reads CAWTYNAQDYGYTF. The CDR3 nucleotides are TGTGCCTGGACCTACAATGCACAGGACTATGGCTACACCTTC. The V call is TRBV30, the J call TRBJ1-2, with D perhaps TRBD1 (5 bases). Germline CDR1 and CDR2: GTSNPN and SVGIG (reference sequence). V gave up 4 bases and J gave up 3 bases, with 15 bases separating them. CDR3 length: 14 residues.

This clone was recorded once. The V gene is TRBV25-1, the J gene TRBJ1-1; maybe TRBD1 (6 bases). Trimming removed 3 bases from V and 4 bases from J, with 12 bases in between. Germline loops: CDR1 MGHDK, CDR2 SYGVNS. This CDR3 is built from 14 residues. Here the CDR3 DNA reads TGTGCCAGCAGTGAGGGGGGGCCGGTCACTGAAGCTTTCTTT. It is translated as CASSEGGPVTEAFF.

The genes are TRBV7-9 and TRBJ2-2; D is ambiguous. The CDR3 spans 16 residues. Per the germline V gene, CDR1 is SEHNR and CDR2 is FQNEAQ (reference sequence). V dropped 7 bases and J dropped 7 bases, with 22 bases sitting between them. The CDR3 DNA follows: TGTGCCAGCATTCCAGGAACCAGCCAGATGGGCGGGGAGCTGTTTTTT. Amino acid sequence: CASIPGTSQMGGELFF.

DNA of the CDR3: TGTGCCACCAGTGCTGGCAGTGACAATGAGCAGTTCTTC. Translation: CATSAGSDNEQFF. V is TRBV24-1 and J is TRBJ2-1; no clear D. CDR1 and CDR2 (germline): KGHDR, SFDVKD. Trimming left V 5 bases short and J 5 bases short, with 9 bases between. The CDR3 contains 13 residues.

The J gene is TRBJ2-5, the V gene TRBV7-3, with unresolved D. The CDR3 has 15 amino acids. Trimming removed 1 base at V and 3 bases at J, with 12 bases between. Germline V gives CDR1 SGHTA, CDR2 FQGTGA. The CDR3 coding sequence is TGTGCCAGCAGCTTAAGCCTAGACCCAAAAGAGACCCAGTACTTC. Protein sequence: CASSLSLDPKETQYF.

Comment on this clone: Other DNA sequences from this sample encode an identical CDR3 as well. This chain's CDR3 is CSAPGTYEQYF. The CDR3 coding sequence is TGCAGTGCTCCGGGTACCTACGAGCAGTACTTC. The chain is built from TRBV20-1 and TRBJ2-7; D is ambiguous. Trimming stripped 5 bases from V and 2 bases from J, with 7 bases between. CDR3 length: 11 residues. Germline loops: CDR1 DFQATT, CDR2 SNEGSKA (reference sequence).

The gene calls are TRBV7-9 and TRBJ1-5, with a tentative D call TRBD1 (6 bases). Germline-derived CDR1 and CDR2 are SEHNR and FQNEAQ (reference sequence). The CDR3 totals 17 residues. The V and J ends lost 1 base and 6 bases respectively, with 19 bases between them. CDR3 nucleotides: TGTGCCAGCAGCTTAGGGTTTGGGAACAGGGAGTCTCAGCCCCAGCATTTT. Amino acid sequence: CASSLGFGNRESQPQHF. Full variable domain (remainder filled in from reference TRBV7-9 and TRBJ1-5): DTGVSQNPRHKITKRGQNVTFRCDPISEHNRLYWYRQTLGQGPEFLTYFQNEAQLEKSRLLSDRFSAERPKGSFSTLEIQRTEQGDSAMYLCASSLGFGNRESQPQHFGDGTRLSIL.

V is TRBV11-3 and J is TRBJ2-3, with 9 positions matching TRBD1. Germline V gene data show CDR1 as SGHNT and CDR2 as YENEEA. CDR3 length equals 13 residues. V dropped 3 bases and J dropped 5; count of bases not matched to a gene: 0. The DNA for the CDR3 is TGTGCCAGCAGCTTGACAGGGGGAGATACGCAGTATTTT. Amino acids: CASSLTGGDTQYF.

Worth noting for this clone: Other DNA sequences within the sample encode an identical CDR3. V usage is TRBV9 and J usage is TRBJ2-3, with TRBD2 identical over 8 bases. Trimming cost V 4 bases and J 4 bases; bases outside gene matches: 5. In germline, CDR1 is SGDLS, CDR2 YYNGEE. This CDR3 spans 14 amino acids. CDR3 DNA: TGTGCCAGCAGCTTAGGACTAGCAGCAGATACGCAGTATTTT. It encodes CASSLGLAADTQYF.

This chain connects TRBV19 to TRBJ1-1; 11 bases are a match to TRBD1. The CDR3 sequence is 14 residues long. Germline loops: CDR1 LNHDA, CDR2 SQIVND (reference sequence). The V and J ends lost 7 bases and 7 bases, in that order; junction bases with no gene match: 8. The CDR3 reads CASMSRGTGGEAFF. In nucleotides, the CDR3 is TGTGCCAGTATGTCCCGGGGGACAGGGGGTGAAGCTTTCTTT. The whole variable domain, filled in from reference TRBV19 and TRBJ1-1, reads DGGITQSPKYLFRKEGQNVTLSCEQNLNHDAMYWYRQDPGQGLRLIYYSQIVNDFQKGDIAEGYSVSREKKESFPLTVTSAQKNPTAFYLCASMSRGTGGEAFFGQGTRLTVV.

The V gene is TRBV29-1, the J gene TRBJ1-4, with D unresolved. Deletions cut 4 bases from V and 4 bases from J, with 10 bases between. Germline CDR1 is SQVTM and CDR2 is ANQGSEA. The CDR3 runs to 13 residues. The CDR3 spells CSVAVEGNEKLFF. Written as DNA, the CDR3 is TGCAGCGTTGCCGTAGAGGGTAATGAAAAACTGTTTTTT.

The chain has TRBV29-1 and TRBJ1-2; 7 positions agree with TRBD1. After removal of 8 bases from V and 2 bases from J, the junction contained 17 bases not matched to a gene. The CDR3 has 16 amino acids. CDR1 is SQVTM, CDR2 ANQGSEA, per germline. The CDR3 sequence is CSPPVYTGVINYGYTF. The CDR3 DNA reads TGCAGCCCCCCCGTTTATACAGGGGTAATAAACTATGGCTACACCTTC.

The chain links TRBV19 to TRBJ1-1, with TRBD1 matching over 9 bases. The CDR3 length is 15 residues. J gave up 0 bases and V 9 bases, and 8 bases lay outside the gene matches. Germline CDR1 reads LNHDA; CDR2 reads SQIVND (reference sequence). CDR3 residues: CASLTGGHMNTEAFF. In DNA form, the CDR3 reads TGTGCCAGCCTAACAGGGGGCCACATGAACACTGAAGCTTTCTTT.

The gene calls are TRBV7-9 and TRBJ2-3; 8 bases agree with TRBD2. The V gene end was trimmed by 4 bases and the J gene end by 0 bases; junction bases not matched to a gene: 6. Germline V gene lookup returns CDR1 SEHNR and CDR2 FQNEAQ (reference sequence). CDR3 length: 16 residues. The CDR3 DNA follows: TGTGCCAGCAGCTCCGTAGCGGGGTCTAGCACAGATACGCAGTATTTT. Protein product: CASSSVAGSSTDTQYF.